The text below deals with one T cell receptor beta chain. No antigen is known for it. The sample is drawn from a study of shared clonotypes between healthy human individuals. Study-wide findings and caveats: Only blood was sampled; tissue repertoires likely differ.

Libraries were prepared by immunoSEQ multiplex PCR; TCRdb keeps only in-frame clonotypes and omits some of them. The sample carries around 580,000 clones, roughly 98% recorded once. The naive CD8 subset, CD45RO-negative cells positively selected for CCR7, excluded terminally differentiated effector memory CD45RA+ cells. Looked up from germline, CDR1 is MNHEY and CDR2 is SMNVEV (reference sequence). The ends were cut back, 4 bases at V and 2 bases at J, with 15 bases in the middle. This CDR3 has 16 amino acids. The origin of this receptor is a man aged 25-45 years in good health. The chain carries TRBV27 and TRBJ1-5, with a weak D call TRBD1 (6 bases). Source material: naive CD8+ T cells sorted from blood. The DNA for the CDR3 is TGTGCCAGCAGTTCTGTGGACAGTGCGGGCAATCAGCCCCAGCATTTT. It encodes CASSSVDSAGNQPQHF.